The source of this T cell receptor beta chain is a study of technical replicates of blood from a handful of donors. Repertoires were generated with immunoSEQ multiplex PCR, while TCRdb's copy carries only in-frame clones and drops some. The table includes just under 100,000 clones, 95% detected once. The CDR3 sequence is 17 residues long. Germline CDR1 MDHEN, CDR2 SYDVKM. Losses at the gene ends were 4 bases for V and 5 bases for J; bases not matched to a gene: 7. What was sequenced was T cells isolated from PBMCs. The TCR was taken from a human donor in good health. The rearrangement uses TRBV28 and TRBJ2-5, with 16 bases lining up with TRBD2. The CDR3 region has the DNA TGTGCCAGCAGTTCGATGGGACTAGCGGGAGGGCCCGAGACCCAGTACTTC. Its translation is CASSSMGLAGGPETQYF.